Listed below are T cell receptor beta chains from one sample, sequenced in a study of cytomegalovirus exposure and HLA in healthy donors. The table came from immunoSEQ multiplex PCR; TCRdb's copy has only in-frame clones and leaves some out. The data contain about 94,000 clones, 6% to 9% of them seen just once; the ten biggest clones take up 2.3%. The sequenced material came from PBMCs. Receptors were obtained from a man in his fifties or sixties in good health and CMV-seronegative. Both conserved end residues are part of each CDR3. A D gene is named only where the DNA matches it firmly. Clone size is not always given. Where it is, it says once, few, many or a class for expanded clones.

j_call: TRBJ1-2; d_call: NA; v_call: TRBV6-5; clone_size: few; cdr3_aa: CASSYSGPELGYTF; cdr3_nt: TGTGCCAGCAGTTACTCTGGGCCCGAACTTGGCTACACCTTC
j_call: TRBJ1-4; d_call: TRBD1; v_call: TRBV5-1; clone_size: few; cdr3_aa: CASSPDRGNEKLFF; cdr3_nt: TGCGCCAGCAGCCCGGACAGGGGTAATGAAAAACTGTTTTTT
j_call: TRBJ1-1; d_call: NA; v_call: TRBV6-5; clone_size: NA; cdr3_aa: CASSHRAGTEAFF; cdr3_nt: TGTGCCAGCAGCCACAGGGCAGGCACTGAAGCTTTCTTT
j_call: TRBJ2-1; d_call: TRBD2; v_call: TRBV7-2; clone_size: few; cdr3_aa: CASSLEVLAGGRGNEQFF; cdr3_nt: TGTGCCAGCAGCTTAGAGGTCCTAGCGGGAGGCCGAGGGAATGAGCAGTTCTTC
j_call: TRBJ2-7; d_call: TRBD2; v_call: TRBV5-4; clone_size: few; cdr3_aa: CASSYGGIYEQYF; cdr3_nt: TGTGCCAGCAGCTACGGGGGGATCTACGAGCAGTACTTC
j_call: TRBJ1-1; d_call: TRBD1; v_call: TRBV28; clone_size: few; cdr3_aa: CASSHPGQGRTEAFF; cdr3_nt: TGTGCCAGCAGTCATCCGGGACAGGGTAGGACTGAAGCTTTCTTT
j_call: TRBJ2-7; d_call: NA; v_call: TRBV7-9; clone_size: NA; cdr3_aa: CASSFQGRDNEQYF; cdr3_nt: TGTGCCAGCAGCTTTCAAGGGAGGGACAACGAGCAGTACTTC
j_call: TRBJ2-2; d_call: TRBD2; v_call: TRBV12-5; clone_size: few; cdr3_aa: CASGYLAGGANTGELFF; cdr3_nt: TGTGCTAGTGGTTACCTAGCGGGGGGGGCGAACACCGGGGAGCTGTTTTTT
j_call: TRBJ1-1; d_call: NA; v_call: TRBV19; clone_size: few; cdr3_aa: CASSFLRGAEAFF; cdr3_nt: TGTGCCAGTAGTTTTCTCAGGGGAGCTGAAGCTTTCTTT
j_call: TRBJ2-7; d_call: TRBD1; v_call: TRBV6-1; clone_size: NA; cdr3_aa: CASSLRQGEGYEQYF; cdr3_nt: TGTGCCAGCAGTTTACGACAGGGAGAGGGTTACGAGCAGTACTTC
j_call: TRBJ1-4; d_call: TRBD1; v_call: TRBV28; clone_size: NA; cdr3_aa: CASSLTGGREKLFF; cdr3_nt: TGTGCCAGCAGTTTGACAGGGGGTAGGGAAAAACTGTTTTTT
j_call: TRBJ1-1; d_call: NA; v_call: TRBV7-9; clone_size: few; cdr3_aa: CASSPRRDTEAFF; cdr3_nt: TGTGCCAGCAGTCCACGCAGGGACACTGAAGCTTTCTTT
j_call: TRBJ2-7; d_call: NA; v_call: TRBV28; clone_size: few; cdr3_aa: CASKGVAYEQYF; cdr3_nt: TGTGCCAGCAAAGGGGTGGCCTACGAGCAGTACTTC
j_call: TRBJ1-5; d_call: TRBD1; v_call: TRBV15; clone_size: few; cdr3_aa: CATSRDFGTGANQPQHF; cdr3_nt: TGTGCCACCAGCAGAGATTTTGGGACAGGGGCCAATCAGCCCCAGCATTTT
j_call: TRBJ2-7; d_call: TRBD2; v_call: TRBV28; clone_size: NA; cdr3_aa: CASSLPGGPTYEQYF; cdr3_nt: TGTGCCAGCAGTTTACCGGGGGGGCCGACCTACGAGCAGTACTTC
j_call: TRBJ2-1; d_call: NA; v_call: TRBV15; clone_size: NA; cdr3_aa: CATSRDQSRVGYNEQFF; cdr3_nt: TGTGCCACCAGCAGAGATCAGTCCAGGGTAGGATACAATGAGCAGTTCTTC
j_call: TRBJ2-3; d_call: TRBD1; v_call: TRBV7-6; clone_size: NA; cdr3_aa: CASSLQTRDRGNTQYF; cdr3_nt: TGTGCCAGCAGCTTACAGACCCGAGACAGGGGGAATACGCAGTATTTT
j_call: TRBJ1-5; d_call: NA; v_call: TRBV6-1; clone_size: NA; cdr3_aa: CASSDPGSPGKHF; cdr3_nt: TGTGCCAGCAGTGACCCCGGGTCGCCTGGAAAGCATTTT
j_call: TRBJ2-1; d_call: TRBD1; v_call: TRBV19; clone_size: few; cdr3_aa: CASSIVRGTVPAYNEQFF; cdr3_nt: TGTGCCAGTAGTATAGTCAGGGGGACAGTGCCTGCCTACAATGAGCAGTTCTTC
j_call: TRBJ2-5; d_call: NA; v_call: TRBV28; clone_size: NA; cdr3_aa: CASSQAVLGLETQYF; cdr3_nt: TGTGCCAGCAGTCAAGCAGTGTTGGGCCTTGAGACCCAGTACTTC
j_call: TRBJ1-1; d_call: NA; v_call: TRBV7-2; clone_size: few; cdr3_aa: CASSLYKKNTEAFF; cdr3_nt: TGTGCCAGCAGCTTATACAAAAAGAACACTGAAGCTTTCTTT
j_call: TRBJ2-3; d_call: TRBD2; v_call: TRBV7-9; clone_size: NA; cdr3_aa: CASSLSGVGQYF; cdr3_nt: TGTGCCAGCAGCCTTAGCGGGGTGGGCCAGTATTTT
j_call: TRBJ2-7; d_call: NA; v_call: TRBV15; clone_size: few; cdr3_aa: CATSPNLGAYEQYF; cdr3_nt: TGTGCCACCAGCCCCAATTTAGGGGCCTACGAGCAGTACTTC
j_call: TRBJ2-1; d_call: TRBD2; v_call: TRBV18; clone_size: NA; cdr3_aa: CASSPLTSGGSYNEQFF; cdr3_nt: TGTGCCAGCTCACCCCTGACTAGCGGGGGCTCCTACAATGAGCAGTTCTTC
j_call: TRBJ2-1; d_call: TRBD1; v_call: TRBV7-9; clone_size: NA; cdr3_aa: CASSLYLGTGYNEQFF; cdr3_nt: TGTGCCAGCAGCTTATATCTAGGGACAGGCTACAATGAGCAGTTCTTC
j_call: TRBJ2-7; d_call: NA; v_call: TRBV15; clone_size: NA; cdr3_aa: CATSRDSGTLYPYEQYF; cdr3_nt: TGTGCCACCAGCAGAGATTCCGGGACACTATATCCCTACGAGCAGTACTTC
j_call: TRBJ2-1; d_call: NA; v_call: TRBV14; clone_size: NA; cdr3_aa: CASSQEGSGEQFF; cdr3_nt: TGTGCCAGCAGCCAAGAGGGCTCAGGGGAGCAGTTCTTC
j_call: TRBJ1-5; d_call: NA; v_call: TRBV6-5; clone_size: NA; cdr3_aa: CACSPRFGNQPQHF; cdr3_nt: TGTGCCTGCTCCCCCCGGTTTGGCAATCAGCCCCAGCATTTT
j_call: TRBJ1-2; d_call: NA; v_call: TRBV28; clone_size: NA; cdr3_aa: CASEARYGYTF; cdr3_nt: TGTGCCAGCGAGGCGCGCTATGGCTACACCTTC
j_call: TRBJ2-3; d_call: TRBD2; v_call: TRBV5-1; clone_size: few; cdr3_aa: CASSLGTSGVTDTQYF; cdr3_nt: TGCGCCAGCAGCTTGGGGACTAGCGGGGTCACAGATACGCAGTATTTT
j_call: TRBJ2-1; d_call: NA; v_call: TRBV11-3; clone_size: NA; cdr3_aa: CASSLEGGSSEQFF; cdr3_nt: TGTGCCAGCAGCTTAGAGGGAGGATCTTCTGAGCAGTTCTTC
j_call: TRBJ2-2; d_call: NA; v_call: TRBV7-9; clone_size: NA; cdr3_aa: CASSLLVSPNTGELFF; cdr3_nt: TGTGCCAGCAGCTTACTCGTGAGTCCGAACACCGGGGAGCTGTTTTTT
j_call: TRBJ2-5; d_call: NA; v_call: TRBV7-6; clone_size: NA; cdr3_aa: CASSPRLGRSNETQYF; cdr3_nt: TGTGCCAGCAGCCCCCGGCTGGGGCGCAGCAACGAGACCCAGTACTTC
j_call: TRBJ1-1; d_call: TRBD1; v_call: TRBV9; clone_size: NA; cdr3_aa: CASSALQGIGTEAFF; cdr3_nt: TGTGCCAGCAGCGCGTTACAGGGGATAGGGACTGAAGCTTTCTTT
j_call: TRBJ2-3; d_call: TRBD1; v_call: TRBV6-1; clone_size: few; cdr3_aa: CASSMGQGSTDTQYF; cdr3_nt: TGTGCCAGCAGTATGGGACAGGGGAGCACAGATACGCAGTATTTT
j_call: TRBJ2-5; d_call: NA; v_call: TRBV28; clone_size: NA; cdr3_aa: CASSLGSPQTQYF; cdr3_nt: TGTGCCAGCAGTTTAGGTAGCCCCCAGACCCAGTACTTC
j_call: TRBJ2-5; d_call: NA; v_call: TRBV28; clone_size: NA; cdr3_aa: CASSWTNPEETQYF; cdr3_nt: TGTGCCAGCAGTTGGACTAACCCCGAGGAGACCCAGTACTTC
j_call: TRBJ2-7; d_call: TRBD2; v_call: TRBV6-6; clone_size: NA; cdr3_aa: CASSYSGTSYEQYF; cdr3_nt: TGTGCCAGCAGTTACTCAGGGACTAGCTACGAGCAGTACTTC
j_call: TRBJ2-4; d_call: TRBD1; v_call: TRBV7-2; clone_size: NA; cdr3_aa: CASSFGTGKLAKNIQYF; cdr3_nt: TGTGCCAGCAGCTTTGGGACAGGAAAATTAGCCAAAAACATTCAGTACTTC
j_call: TRBJ2-7; d_call: NA; v_call: TRBV25-1; clone_size: few; cdr3_aa: CASSVFSAGEYEQYF; cdr3_nt: TGTGCCAGCAGTGTATTTTCGGCAGGGGAATACGAGCAGTACTTC
j_call: TRBJ2-7; d_call: NA; v_call: TRBV5-5; clone_size: NA; cdr3_aa: CASSVLGEQYF; cdr3_nt: TGTGCCAGCAGCGTTCTCGGGGAGCAGTACTTC
j_call: TRBJ1-1; d_call: NA; v_call: TRBV28; clone_size: NA; cdr3_aa: CASSLRRVLSTEAFF; cdr3_nt: TGTGCCAGCAGTCTCCGTCGGGTGCTTAGTACTGAAGCTTTCTTT
j_call: TRBJ1-5; d_call: NA; v_call: TRBV4-3; clone_size: NA; cdr3_aa: CASSQVRGNQPQHF; cdr3_nt: TGCGCCAGCAGCCAAGTTCGGGGCAATCAGCCCCAGCATTTT
j_call: TRBJ2-7; d_call: TRBD2; v_call: TRBV11-2; clone_size: few; cdr3_aa: CASSLSGLAGKQYF; cdr3_nt: TGTGCCAGCAGCTTAAGCGGACTAGCGGGAAAGCAGTACTTC
j_call: TRBJ2-7; d_call: NA; v_call: TRBV7-2; clone_size: few; cdr3_aa: CASSSPSSYEQYF; cdr3_nt: TGTGCCAGCAGCTCCCCGAGCTCCTACGAGCAGTACTTC
j_call: TRBJ2-3; d_call: TRBD1; v_call: TRBV6-5; clone_size: few; cdr3_aa: CASSLLTGGPDTQYF; cdr3_nt: TGTGCCAGCAGCCTCTTAACAGGGGGCCCAGATACGCAGTATTTT
j_call: TRBJ2-5; d_call: NA; v_call: TRBV6-1; clone_size: few; cdr3_aa: CASSEGGQETQYF; cdr3_nt: TGTGCCAGCAGTGAAGGCGGCCAAGAGACCCAGTACTTC
j_call: TRBJ2-3; d_call: NA; v_call: TRBV28; clone_size: NA; cdr3_aa: CASSLSSRTQYF; cdr3_nt: TGTGCCAGCAGTTTAAGTAGCCGTACGCAGTATTTT
j_call: TRBJ1-2; d_call: TRBD1; v_call: TRBV5-1; clone_size: NA; cdr3_aa: CASQADRGGGYTF; cdr3_nt: TGCGCCAGCCAAGCAGACAGGGGAGGTGGCTACACCTTC
j_call: TRBJ2-3; d_call: NA; v_call: TRBV27; clone_size: few; cdr3_aa: CASSLLSFGVTDTQYF; cdr3_nt: TGTGCCAGCAGTTTACTTTCGTTCGGGGTGACAGATACGCAGTATTTT
j_call: TRBJ1-5; d_call: TRBD1; v_call: TRBV28; clone_size: few; cdr3_aa: CATLHRGRNQPQHF; cdr3_nt: TGTGCCACCTTACACAGGGGCCGTAATCAGCCCCAGCATTTT
j_call: TRBJ1-1; d_call: TRBD1; v_call: TRBV28; clone_size: NA; cdr3_aa: CASTVVGGKNEAFF; cdr3_nt: TGTGCCAGCACCGTAGTAGGGGGCAAAAATGAAGCTTTCTTT
j_call: TRBJ1-1; d_call: NA; v_call: TRBV30; clone_size: few; cdr3_aa: CASGGGIVDTEAFF; cdr3_nt: TGTGCCTCGGGGGGGGGCATAGTAGACACTGAAGCTTTCTTT